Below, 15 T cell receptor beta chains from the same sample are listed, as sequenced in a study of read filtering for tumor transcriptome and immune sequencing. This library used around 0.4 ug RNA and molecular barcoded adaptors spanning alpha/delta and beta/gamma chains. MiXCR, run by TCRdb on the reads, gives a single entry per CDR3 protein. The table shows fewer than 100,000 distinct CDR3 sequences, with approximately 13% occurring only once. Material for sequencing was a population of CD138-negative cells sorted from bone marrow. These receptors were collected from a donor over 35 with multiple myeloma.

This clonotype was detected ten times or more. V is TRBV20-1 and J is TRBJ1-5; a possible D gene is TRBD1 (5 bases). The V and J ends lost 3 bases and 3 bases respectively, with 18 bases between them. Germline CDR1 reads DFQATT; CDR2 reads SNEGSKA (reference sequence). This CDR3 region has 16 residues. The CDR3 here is CSASHPGTDFNQPQHF. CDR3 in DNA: TGCAGTGCTAGCCATCCCGGGACCGATTTCAATCAGCCCCAGCATTTT.

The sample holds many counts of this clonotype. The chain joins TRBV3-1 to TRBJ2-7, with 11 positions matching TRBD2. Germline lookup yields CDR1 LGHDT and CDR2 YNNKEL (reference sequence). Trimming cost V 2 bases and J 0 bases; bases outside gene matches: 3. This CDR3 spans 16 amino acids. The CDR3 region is CASSQRLAGHSYEQYF. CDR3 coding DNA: TGTGCCAGCAGCCAAAGACTAGCGGGACACTCCTACGAGCAGTACTTC.

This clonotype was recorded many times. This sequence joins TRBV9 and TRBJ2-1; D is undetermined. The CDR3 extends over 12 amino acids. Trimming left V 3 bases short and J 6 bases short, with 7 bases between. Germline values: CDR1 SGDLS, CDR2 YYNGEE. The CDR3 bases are TGTGCCAGCAGCGGGACCCTCAATGAGCAGTTCTTC. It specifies CASSGTLNEQFF.

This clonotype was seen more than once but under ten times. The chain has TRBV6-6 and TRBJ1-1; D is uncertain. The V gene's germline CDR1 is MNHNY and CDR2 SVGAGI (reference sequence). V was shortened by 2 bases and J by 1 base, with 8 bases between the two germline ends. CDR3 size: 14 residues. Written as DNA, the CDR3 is TGTGCCAGCAGTTACCCTACAGAGAACACTGAAGCTTTCTTT. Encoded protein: CASSYPTENTEAFF.

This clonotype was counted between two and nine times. The CDR3 sequence: CASSVETGSGETQYF. CDR3 nucleotide sequence: TGTGCCAGCAGCGTGGAAACAGGGTCGGGGGAGACCCAGTACTTC. The chain is built from TRBV9 and TRBJ2-5; tentative D call: TRBD1 (6 bases). V lost 2 bases to trimming and J lost 5 bases, with 16 bases between them. This CDR3 region has 15 residues. The germline V gene encodes CDR1 SGDLS and CDR2 YYNGEE. The full variable domain, in which reference TRBV9 and TRBJ2-5 provide the parts outside the CDR3, is DSGVTQTPKHLITATGQRVTLRCSPRSGDLSVYWYQQSLDQGLQFLIQYYNGEERAKGNILERFSAQQFPDLHSELNLSSLELGDSALYFCASSVETGSGETQYFGPGTRLLVL.

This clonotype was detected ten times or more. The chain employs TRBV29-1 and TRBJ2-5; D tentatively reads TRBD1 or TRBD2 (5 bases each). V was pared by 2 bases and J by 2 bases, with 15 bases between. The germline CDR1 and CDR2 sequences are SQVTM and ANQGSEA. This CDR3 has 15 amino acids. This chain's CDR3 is CSVEQGRGIQETQYF. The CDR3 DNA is TGCAGCGTTGAACAGGGCCGGGGAATACAAGAGACCCAGTACTTC.

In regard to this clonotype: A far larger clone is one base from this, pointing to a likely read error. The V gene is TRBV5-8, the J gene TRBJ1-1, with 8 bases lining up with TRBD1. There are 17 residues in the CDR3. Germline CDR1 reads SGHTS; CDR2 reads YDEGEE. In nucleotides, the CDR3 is TGTGCCAGCAGCTCCCGCAAGACAGGGGTGTTGAACACTGAAGCTTCCTTT. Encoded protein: CASSSRKTGVLNTEASF.

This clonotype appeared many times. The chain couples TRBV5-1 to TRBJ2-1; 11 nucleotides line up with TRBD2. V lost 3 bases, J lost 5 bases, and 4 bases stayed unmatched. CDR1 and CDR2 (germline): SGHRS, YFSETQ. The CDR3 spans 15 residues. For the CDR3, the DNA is TGCGCCAGCAGCTCTAGCGGGAGGCAAAACAATGAGCAGTTCTTC. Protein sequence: CASSSSGRQNNEQFF.

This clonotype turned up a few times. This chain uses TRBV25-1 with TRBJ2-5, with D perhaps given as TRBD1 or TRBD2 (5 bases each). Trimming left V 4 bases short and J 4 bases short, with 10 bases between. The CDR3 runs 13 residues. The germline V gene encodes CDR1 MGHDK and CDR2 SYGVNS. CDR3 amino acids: CASSGLRGETQYF. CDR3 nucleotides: TGTGCCAGCAGTGGCCTGAGGGGAGAGACCCAGTACTTC. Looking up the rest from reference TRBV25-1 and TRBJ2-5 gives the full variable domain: EADIYQTPRYLVIGTGKKITLECSQTMGHDKMYWYQQDPGMELHLIHYSYGVNSTEKGDLSSESTVSRIRTEHFPLTLESARPSHTSQYLCASSGLRGETQYFGPGTRLLVL.

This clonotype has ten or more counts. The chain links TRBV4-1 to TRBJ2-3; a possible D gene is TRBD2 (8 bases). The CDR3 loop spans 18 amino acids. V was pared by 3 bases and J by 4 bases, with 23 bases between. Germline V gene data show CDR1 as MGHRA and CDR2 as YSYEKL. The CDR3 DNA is TGCGCCAGCAGCCAGGAGGGCAGGGGGAGCGGGAGAGCAGATACGCAGTATTTT. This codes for CASSQEGRGSGRADTQYF.

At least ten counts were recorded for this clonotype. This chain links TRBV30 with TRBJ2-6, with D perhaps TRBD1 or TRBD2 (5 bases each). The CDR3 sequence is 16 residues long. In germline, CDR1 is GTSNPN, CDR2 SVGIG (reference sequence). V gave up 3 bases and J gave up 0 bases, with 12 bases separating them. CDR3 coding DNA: TGTGCCTGGAGCAGGGACGGATACTCTGGGGCCAACGTCCTGACTTTC. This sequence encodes CAWSRDGYSGANVLTF.

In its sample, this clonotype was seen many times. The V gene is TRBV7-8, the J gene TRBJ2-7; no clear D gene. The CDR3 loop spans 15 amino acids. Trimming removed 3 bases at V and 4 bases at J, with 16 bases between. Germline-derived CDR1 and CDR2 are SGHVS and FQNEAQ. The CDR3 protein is CASSFRRTVYYEQYF. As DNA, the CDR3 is TGTGCCAGCAGCTTTCGGCGAACAGTCTATTACGAGCAGTACTTC.

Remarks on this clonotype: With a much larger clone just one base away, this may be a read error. CDR3 in amino acids: CASNVDPRRQGSYGYTF. DNA of the CDR3: TGTGCCAGCAACGTAGATCCCCGGAGGCAGGGGAGTTACGGCTACACCTTC. The chain is built from TRBV9 and TRBJ1-2; weak D call: TRBD1 (6 bases). The CDR3 covers 17 residues. The germline V gene encodes CDR1 SGDLS and CDR2 YYNGEE.

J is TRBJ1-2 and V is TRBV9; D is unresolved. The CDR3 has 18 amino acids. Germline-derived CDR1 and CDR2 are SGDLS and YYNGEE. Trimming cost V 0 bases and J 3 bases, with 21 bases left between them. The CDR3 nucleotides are TGTGCCAGCAGCGTAGAGGGCCCAGACCTCTTCGGGGACTATGGCTACACCTTC. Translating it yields CASSVEGPDLFGDYGYTF.

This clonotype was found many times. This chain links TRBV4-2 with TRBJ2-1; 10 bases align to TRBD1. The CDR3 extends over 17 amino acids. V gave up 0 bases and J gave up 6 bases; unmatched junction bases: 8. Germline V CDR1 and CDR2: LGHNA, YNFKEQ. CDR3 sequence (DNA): TGTGCCAGCAGCCAAGAAGAGGACAGGGGGAGGCCCAATGAGCAGTTCTTC. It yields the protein CASSQEEDRGRPNEQFF.